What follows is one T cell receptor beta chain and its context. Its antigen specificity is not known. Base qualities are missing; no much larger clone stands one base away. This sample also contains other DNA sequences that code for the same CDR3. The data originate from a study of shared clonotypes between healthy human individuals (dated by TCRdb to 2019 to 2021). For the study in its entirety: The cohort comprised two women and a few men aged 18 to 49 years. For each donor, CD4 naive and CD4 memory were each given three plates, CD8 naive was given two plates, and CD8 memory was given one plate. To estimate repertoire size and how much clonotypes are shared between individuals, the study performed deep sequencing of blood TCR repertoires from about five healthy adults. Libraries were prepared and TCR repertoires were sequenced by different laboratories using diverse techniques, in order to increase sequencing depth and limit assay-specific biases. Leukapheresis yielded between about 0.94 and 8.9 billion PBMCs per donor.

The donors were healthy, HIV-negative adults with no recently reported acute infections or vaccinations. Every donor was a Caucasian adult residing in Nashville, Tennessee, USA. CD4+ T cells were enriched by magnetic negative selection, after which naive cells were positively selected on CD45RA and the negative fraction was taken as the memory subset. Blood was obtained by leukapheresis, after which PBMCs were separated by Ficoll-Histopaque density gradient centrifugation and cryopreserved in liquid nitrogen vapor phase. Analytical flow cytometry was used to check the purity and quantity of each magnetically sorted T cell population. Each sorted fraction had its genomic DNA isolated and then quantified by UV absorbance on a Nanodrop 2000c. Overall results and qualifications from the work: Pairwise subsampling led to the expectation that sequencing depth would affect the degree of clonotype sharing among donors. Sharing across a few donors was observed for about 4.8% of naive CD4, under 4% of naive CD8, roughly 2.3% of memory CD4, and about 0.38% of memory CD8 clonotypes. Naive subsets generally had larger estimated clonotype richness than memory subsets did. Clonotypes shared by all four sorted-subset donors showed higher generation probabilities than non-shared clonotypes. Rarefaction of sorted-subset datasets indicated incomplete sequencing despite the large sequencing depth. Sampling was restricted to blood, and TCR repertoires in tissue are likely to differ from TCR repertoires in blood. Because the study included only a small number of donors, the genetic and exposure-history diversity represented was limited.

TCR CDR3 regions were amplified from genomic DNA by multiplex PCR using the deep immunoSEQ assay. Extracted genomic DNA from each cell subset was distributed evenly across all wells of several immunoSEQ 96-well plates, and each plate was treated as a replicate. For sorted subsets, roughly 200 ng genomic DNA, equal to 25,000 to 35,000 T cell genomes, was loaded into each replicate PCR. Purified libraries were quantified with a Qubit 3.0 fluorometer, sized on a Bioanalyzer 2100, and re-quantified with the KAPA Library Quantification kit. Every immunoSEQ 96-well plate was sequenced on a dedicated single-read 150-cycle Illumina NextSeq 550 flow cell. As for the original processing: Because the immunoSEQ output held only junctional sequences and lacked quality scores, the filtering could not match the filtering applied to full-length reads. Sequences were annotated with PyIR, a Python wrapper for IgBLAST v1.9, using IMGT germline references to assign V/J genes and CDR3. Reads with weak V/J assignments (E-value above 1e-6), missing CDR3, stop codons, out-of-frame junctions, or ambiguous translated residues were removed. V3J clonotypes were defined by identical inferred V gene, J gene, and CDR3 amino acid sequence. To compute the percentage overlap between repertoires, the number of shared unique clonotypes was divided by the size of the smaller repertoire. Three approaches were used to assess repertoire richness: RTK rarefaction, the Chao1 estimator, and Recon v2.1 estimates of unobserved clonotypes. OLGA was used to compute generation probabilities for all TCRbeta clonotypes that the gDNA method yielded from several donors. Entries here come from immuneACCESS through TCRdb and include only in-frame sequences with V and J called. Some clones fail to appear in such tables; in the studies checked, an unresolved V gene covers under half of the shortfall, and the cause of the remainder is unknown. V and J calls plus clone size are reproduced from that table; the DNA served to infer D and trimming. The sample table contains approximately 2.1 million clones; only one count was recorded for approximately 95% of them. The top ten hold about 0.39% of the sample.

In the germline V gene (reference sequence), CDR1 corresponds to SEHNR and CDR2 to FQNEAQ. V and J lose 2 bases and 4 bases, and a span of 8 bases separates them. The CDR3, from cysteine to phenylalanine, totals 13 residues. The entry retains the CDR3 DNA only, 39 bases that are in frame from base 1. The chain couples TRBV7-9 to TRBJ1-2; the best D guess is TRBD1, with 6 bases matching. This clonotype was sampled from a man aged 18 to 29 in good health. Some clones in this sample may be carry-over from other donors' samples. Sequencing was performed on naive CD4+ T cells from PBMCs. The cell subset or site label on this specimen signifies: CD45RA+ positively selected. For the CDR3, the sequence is CASSLTGSYGYTF. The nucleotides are TGTGCCAGCAGCTTAACAGGGTCCTATGGCTACACCTTC.